These T cell receptor beta chains were read from a single sample in a study of vaccination effects on CD4 cells after COVID-19. Data came from immunoSEQ multiplex PCR; TCRdb stores just in-frame clones and leaves some out. Among more than 40,000 clones listed, around 78% were seen once. These receptors are not linked to any known antigen. The material was CD4+ T cells from PBMCs cultured with SARS-CoV-2 spike peptides, obtained before COVID-19 vaccination. The receptors come from a human donor who received a COVID-19 vaccine. Both conserved end residues are part of each CDR3. Each record gives: V gene, J gene, clone size, CDR3 length, D gene, CDR3 DNA, CDR3 protein. The D gene is left open where the match is weak. Size is stated for part of the rows, as once, few or many counts, or as a class when the clone is expanded.

TRBV10-3	TRBJ2-3	NA	12	NA	TGTGCCATCAGTCCTAGCGTCGATACGCAGTATTTT	CAISPSVDTQYF
TRBV5-1	TRBJ1-1	NA	14	NA	TGCGCCAGCAGCCTACAGACAGGGAACACTGAAGCTTTCTTT	CASSLQTGNTEAFF
TRBV19	TRBJ2-1	NA	15	TRBD1	TGTGCCAGGGAAATCGACAGGGGATCCTACAATGAGCAGTTCTTC	CAREIDRGSYNEQFF
TRBV15	TRBJ2-4	NA	16	NA	TGTGCCACCAGCAGAGATCGAGGGACAGCCAAAAACATTCAGTACTTC	CATSRDRGTAKNIQYF
TRBV19	TRBJ2-3	NA	13	NA	TGTGCCAGTAGTTCGCAGATCACAGATACGCAGTATTTT	CASSSQITDTQYF
TRBV2	TRBJ1-4	once	12	NA	TGTGCCAGCAGGGGGGACGGTGAAAAACTGTTTTTT	CASRGDGEKLFF
TRBV7-2	TRBJ2-5	NA	16	TRBD2	TGTGCCAGCAGCTTAGCTTCCCAGCGGGACTTGGAGACCCAGTACTTC	CASSLASQRDLETQYF
TRBV6-5	TRBJ1-1	NA	12	NA	TGTGCCAGCAGTAGAAGGAACACTGAAGCTTTCTTT	CASSRRNTEAFF
TRBV5-1	TRBJ2-3	once	15	NA	TGCGCCAGCAGCTTGGCCGACAGTTCAACAGATACGCAGTATTTT	CASSLADSSTDTQYF
TRBV28	TRBJ2-1	few	15	TRBD1	TGTGCCAGCAGTGATCCCGGGACAGGGCACAATGAGCAGTTCTTC	CASSDPGTGHNEQFF
TRBV9	TRBJ2-5	few	15	NA	TGTGCCAGCAGCCGCACCCCGGACAGTCAAGAGACCCAGTACTTC	CASSRTPDSQETQYF
TRBV7-2	TRBJ2-4	NA	16	TRBD1	TGTGCCAGCAGCGAAGACAGGGGTCGAGCCAAAAACATTCAGTACTTC	CASSEDRGRAKNIQYF
TRBV27	TRBJ2-1	NA	13	TRBD1	TGTGCCACCCTGGGACAGGCCTACAATGAGCAGTTCTTC	CATLGQAYNEQFF
TRBV3-1/TRBV3-2	TRBJ1-2	NA	12	NA	TGTGCCAGCAGCCAAATCGCAGGTGGCTACACCTTC	CASSQIAGGYTF
TRBV18	TRBJ2-5	once	15	NA	TGTGCCAGCTCACCAGCGGCCGGTAGTGGTGAGACCCAGTACTTC	CASSPAAGSGETQYF
TRBV3-1/TRBV3-2	TRBJ2-2	NA	14	NA	TGTGCCAGCAGGGCATACAGAAACACCGGGGAGCTGTTTTTT	CASRAYRNTGELFF
TRBV7-3	TRBJ2-3	NA	16	TRBD2	TGTGCCAGCAGGGAACGCGGGGGGGCGGGCACAGATACGCAGTATTTT	CASRERGGAGTDTQYF
TRBV21-1	TRBJ1-5	NA	18	NA	TGTGCCAGCAGCAAATACGGCCCAAGTACACATAGCAATCAGCCCCAGCATTTT	CASSKYGPSTHSNQPQHF
TRBV28	TRBJ2-3	NA	14	NA	TGTGCCAGCAGTCAGTCTGGCGGGTATGTTCCGCAGTATTTT	CASSQSGGYVPQYF
TRBV18	TRBJ2-5	NA	14	NA	TGTGCCAGCTCACCGCAGGGCCTCGGAGAGACCCAGTACTTC	CASSPQGLGETQYF
TRBV9	TRBJ1-1	few	12	NA	TGTGCCAGCAGAAATCAGAACACTGAAGCTTTCTTT	CASRNQNTEAFF
TRBV10-3	TRBJ2-5	NA	13	TRBD1	TGTGCCATCAGTCGGACAGGGCAGGAGACCCAGTACTTC	CAISRTGQETQYF
TRBV5-1	TRBJ2-1	NA	17	TRBD2	TGCGCCAGCGGTGGCACTAGCGGGGGCCCCCACGGCAATGAGCAGTTCTTC	CASGGTSGGPHGNEQFF
TRBV5-1	TRBJ1-6	NA	14	TRBD1	TGCGCCAGCCAGGACAGGGAGGGAAATTCACCCCTCCACTTT	CASQDREGNSPLHF
TRBV24-1	TRBJ2-2	NA	14	NA	TGTGCCACCAGTGACCCCGGACAGACCGGGGAGCTGTTTTTT	CATSDPGQTGELFF
TRBV7-2	TRBJ2-1	NA	14	NA	TGTGCCAGCAGCTTAGGGCTCTATTCGAATGAGCAGTTCTTC	CASSLGLYSNEQFF